This TCR beta chain emerged from a study of beta chain features in type 1 diabetes. Across the study: Patient and healthy donor groups were alike in age, gender and cell yields. Examination covered roughly 100,000,000 sorted cells spanning all samples. Study-level points and caveats: Equally in patients and controls, PCR might preferentially amplify shorter templates.

The CDR3 is 14 residues long. V shed 5 bases and J shed 0 bases, with 7 bases lying between them. Germline loops: CDR1 SGHTA, CDR2 FQGTGA. The entirety of the isolated RNA underwent reverse transcription, so expressed TCRB transcripts were sequenced. Sequenced by immunoSEQ multiplex PCR; TCRdb stores in-frame clones only, minus some. The table has hundreds of thousands of clones, about 30% seen once. A note on this clone: The antigen is unknown.

The clonotype was recovered from a man younger than 35 in good health. The chain combines TRBV7-3 with TRBJ2-2; D remains unclear. Sequences were obtained from naive CD4+ T cells from blood. CDR3 sequence reads: CASSQGPNTGELFF. The CDR3 DNA follows: TGTGCCAGCAGCCAAGGACCGAACACCGGGGAGCTGTTTTTT.